This T cell receptor beta chain was recovered during a study of beta chain features in type 1 diabetes. Reverse transcribing all isolated RNA meant expressed TCRB transcripts were sequenced. This table comes from immunoSEQ multiplex PCR, and its TCRdb copy is limited to in-frame clones, with some not included. This table holds about 38,000 clones, around 60% found once. CDR1 and CDR2 (germline): MNHNY, SVGAGI (reference sequence). V was shortened by 8 bases and J by 6 bases, with 10 bases between the two germline ends. This CDR3 comprises 12 residues. Study observations and caveats: Insertions were fewer and deletions more numerous at VDJ junctions in type 1 diabetes patients. A cDNA-based sequencing approach could over-represent cells with high TCR expression. Comparison showed that naive, central memory and Treg TCRB repertoires appeared more similar among patients than among healthy donors.

A few counts support this clone. Its antigen is unidentified. This rearrangement joins TRBV6-6 to TRBJ1-4; D gene ambiguous. Sequenced sample: Tregs from blood. The receptor's source is a woman under 40 in good health. The CDR3 is CASRRRDEKLFF. The CDR3 coding sequence is TGTGCCAGCCGGAGGAGGGATGAAAAACTGTTTTTT.